Each of the 5 T cell receptor beta chains below was sequenced from the same sample in a study of T cells in Graves' hyperthyroidism and ophthalmopathy. Amplified TCR beta CDR3 regions derived from RNA transcripts. During a first-round RT-PCR of the TCR CDR3, the HTBI primer set was used. Using its own MiXCR run on the multiplex PCR reads, TCRdb lists one record per CDR3 protein. The sample comprises about 270,000 distinct CDR3 sequences, approximately 21% of which are singletons, and around two thirds rests with the top ten. Material for sequencing was blood. These receptors were taken from a man aged 25-45 years with Graves' ophthalmopathy.

This clonotype was seen a handful of times. The chain joins TRBV20-1 to TRBJ2-7; 12 positions agree with TRBD2. CDR3 length: 17 residues. V trimming: 0 bases; J trimming: 0 bases; junction bases outside the gene matches: 6. Germline V gene data show CDR1 as DFQATT and CDR2 as SNEGSKA (reference sequence). The CDR3 DNA is TGCAGTGCTAGAGATCGACTAGCGGGAGCGGACTCCTACGAGCAGTACTTC. Encoded protein: CSARDRLAGADSYEQYF.

This clonotype was seen at least ten times. The CDR3 DNA is TGCAGTGCTAGGTCCAACGCAGATACGCAGTATTTT. Residues: CSARSNADTQYF. The J gene is TRBJ2-3, the V gene TRBV20-1, with unresolved D. Germline V gene data show CDR1 as DFQATT and CDR2 as SNEGSKA (reference sequence). The V and J ends lost 3 bases and 4 bases respectively, with 8 bases between them. The CDR3 is made up of 12 amino acids.

The chain links TRBV20-1 to TRBJ2-7, with 8 bases aligning to TRBD1. The CDR3 has 13 amino acids. V lost 6 bases, J lost 7 bases, and 11 bases stayed unmatched. The germline V gene encodes CDR1 DFQATT and CDR2 SNEGSKA (reference sequence). CDR3 bases: TGCAGTGCCATGGGACAGGACGCTTGGGAGCAGTACTTC. Protein sequence: CSAMGQDAWEQYF.

The chain links TRBV9 to TRBJ2-5; D might be TRBD2 (5 bases). V lost 2 bases, J lost 4 bases, and 12 bases lay in between. The CDR3 covers 14 residues. The germline CDR1 and CDR2 sequences are SGDLS and YYNGEE. The CDR3 DNA reads as TGTGCCAGCAGCGTCCCCGACGGAGGAGAGACCCAGTACTTC. It yields the protein CASSVPDGGETQYF. The variable domain in full, completed from reference TRBV9 and TRBJ2-5, reads DSGVTQTPKHLITATGQRVTLRCSPRSGDLSVYWYQQSLDQGLQFLIQYYNGEERAKGNILERFSAQQFPDLHSELNLSSLELGDSALYFCASSVPDGGETQYFGPGTRLLVL.

This clonotype has a handful of counts. The chain carries TRBV20-1 and TRBJ2-1, with D perhaps matching TRBD1 or TRBD2 (7 bases each). From germline, CDR1 is DFQATT and CDR2 SNEGSKA (reference sequence). V lost 8 bases and J 2 bases, leaving 16 bases between the germline ends. The CDR3 runs to 14 residues. Here the CDR3 DNA reads TGCAGTTCTCCCAGGGGGGGGACCTACAATGAGCAGTTCTTC. It translates to CSSPRGGTYNEQFF.